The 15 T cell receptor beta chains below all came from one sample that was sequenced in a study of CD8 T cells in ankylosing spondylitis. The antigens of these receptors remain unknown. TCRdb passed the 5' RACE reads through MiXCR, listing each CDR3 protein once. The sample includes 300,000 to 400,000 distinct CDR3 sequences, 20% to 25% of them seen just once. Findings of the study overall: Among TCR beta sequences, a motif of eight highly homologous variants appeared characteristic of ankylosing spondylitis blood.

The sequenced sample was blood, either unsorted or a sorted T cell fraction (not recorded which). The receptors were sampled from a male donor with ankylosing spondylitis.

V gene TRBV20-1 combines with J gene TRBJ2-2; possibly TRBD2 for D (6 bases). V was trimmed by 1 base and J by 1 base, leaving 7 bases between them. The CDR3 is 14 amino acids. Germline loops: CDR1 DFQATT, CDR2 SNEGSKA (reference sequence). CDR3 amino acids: CSARGRGNTGELFF. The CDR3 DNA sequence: TGCAGTGCTAGAGGGAGGGGGAACACCGGGGAGCTGTTTTTT.

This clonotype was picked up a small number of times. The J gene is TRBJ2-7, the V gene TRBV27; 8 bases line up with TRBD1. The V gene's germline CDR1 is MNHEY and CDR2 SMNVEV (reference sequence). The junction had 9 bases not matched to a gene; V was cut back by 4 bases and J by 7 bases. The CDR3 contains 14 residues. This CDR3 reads CASSWVSTGGEQYF. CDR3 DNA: TGTGCCAGCAGTTGGGTCTCCACAGGGGGAGAGCAGTACTTC.

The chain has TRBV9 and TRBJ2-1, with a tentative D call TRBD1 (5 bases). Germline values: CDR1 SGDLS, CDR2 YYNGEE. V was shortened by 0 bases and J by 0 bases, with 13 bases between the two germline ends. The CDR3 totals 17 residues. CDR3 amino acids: CASSVAPDTFSYNEQFF. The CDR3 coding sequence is TGTGCCAGCAGCGTAGCTCCGGACACTTTCTCCTACAATGAGCAGTTCTTC.

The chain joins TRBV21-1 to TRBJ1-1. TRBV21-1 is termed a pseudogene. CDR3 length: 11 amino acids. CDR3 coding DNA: TGTGCCAGCAGCCTCACGGGGATAGCTTTCTTT. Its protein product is CASSLTGIAFF.

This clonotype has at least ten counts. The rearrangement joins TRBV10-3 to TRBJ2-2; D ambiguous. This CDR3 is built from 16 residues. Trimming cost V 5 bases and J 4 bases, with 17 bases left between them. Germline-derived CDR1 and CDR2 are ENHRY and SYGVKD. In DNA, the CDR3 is TGTGCCATCAGTCGGACCACCACCTCAGGCACCGGGGAGCTGTTTTTT. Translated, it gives CAISRTTTSGTGELFF.

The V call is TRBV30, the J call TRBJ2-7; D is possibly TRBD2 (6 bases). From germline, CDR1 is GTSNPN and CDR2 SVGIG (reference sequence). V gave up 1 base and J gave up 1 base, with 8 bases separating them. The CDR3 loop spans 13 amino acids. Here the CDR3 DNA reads TGTGCCTGGAGTGGCGGGACTTCCTACGAGCAGTACTTC. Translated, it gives CAWSGGTSYEQYF.

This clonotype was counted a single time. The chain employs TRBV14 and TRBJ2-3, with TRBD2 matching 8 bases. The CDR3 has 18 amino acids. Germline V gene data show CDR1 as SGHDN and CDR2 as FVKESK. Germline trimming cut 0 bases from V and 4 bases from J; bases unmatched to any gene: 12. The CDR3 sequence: CASSQEYGAAGGADTQYF. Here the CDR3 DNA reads TGTGCCAGCAGCCAAGAATACGGTGCGGCGGGAGGTGCAGATACGCAGTATTTT.

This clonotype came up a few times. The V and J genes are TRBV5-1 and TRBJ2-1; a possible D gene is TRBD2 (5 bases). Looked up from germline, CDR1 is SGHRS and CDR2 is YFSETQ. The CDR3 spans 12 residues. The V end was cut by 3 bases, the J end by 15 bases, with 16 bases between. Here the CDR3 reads CASSSKRSDSFF. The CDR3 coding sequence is TGCGCCAGCAGCTCTAAGCGGTCCGACTCGTTCTTC.

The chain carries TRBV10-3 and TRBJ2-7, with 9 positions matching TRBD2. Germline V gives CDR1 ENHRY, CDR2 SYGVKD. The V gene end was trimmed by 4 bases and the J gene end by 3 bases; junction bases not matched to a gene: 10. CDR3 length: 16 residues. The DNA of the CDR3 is TGTGCCATCAGTGTACTGGGGCTAGCGGGAAGCTACGAGCAGTACTTC. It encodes CAISVLGLAGSYEQYF.

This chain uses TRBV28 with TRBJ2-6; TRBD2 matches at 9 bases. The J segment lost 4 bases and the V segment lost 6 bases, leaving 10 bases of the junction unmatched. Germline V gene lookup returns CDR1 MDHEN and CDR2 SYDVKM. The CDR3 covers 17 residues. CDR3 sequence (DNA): TGTGCCAGCAGGCGGGGGGGCAGAGTATCCGGGGCCAACGTCCTGACTTTC. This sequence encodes CASRRGGRVSGANVLTF.

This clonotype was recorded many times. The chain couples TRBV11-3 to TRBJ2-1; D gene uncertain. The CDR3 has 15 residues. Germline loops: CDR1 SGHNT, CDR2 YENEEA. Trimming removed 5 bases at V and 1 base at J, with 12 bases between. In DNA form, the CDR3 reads TGTGCCAGCAGCCAAGGGCGGAATTCCTACAATGAGCAGTTCTTC. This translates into CASSQGRNSYNEQFF.

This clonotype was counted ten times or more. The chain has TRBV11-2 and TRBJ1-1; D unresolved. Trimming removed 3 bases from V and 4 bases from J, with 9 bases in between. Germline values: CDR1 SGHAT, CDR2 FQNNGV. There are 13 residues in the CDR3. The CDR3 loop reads CASSLNSGTEAFF. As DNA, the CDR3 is TGTGCCAGCAGCTTGAATAGTGGCACTGAAGCTTTCTTT.

The CDR3 here is CASSQRSGLAGDTDTQYF. Written as DNA, the CDR3 is TGCGCCAGCAGCCAACGATCGGGACTAGCGGGGGACACAGATACGCAGTATTTT. The chain uses TRBV5-1 and TRBJ2-3; 14 bases fit TRBD2. The length of the CDR3 is 18 residues. The junction had 9 bases not matched to a gene; V was cut back by 4 bases and J by 2 bases. Germline V CDR1 and CDR2: SGHRS, YFSETQ.

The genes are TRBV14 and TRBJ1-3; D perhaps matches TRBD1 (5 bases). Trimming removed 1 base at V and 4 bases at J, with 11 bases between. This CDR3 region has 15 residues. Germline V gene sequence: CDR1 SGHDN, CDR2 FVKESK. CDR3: CASSQASGPGNTIYF. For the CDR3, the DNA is TGTGCCAGCAGCCAAGCGTCGGGGCCGGGAAACACCATATATTTT.

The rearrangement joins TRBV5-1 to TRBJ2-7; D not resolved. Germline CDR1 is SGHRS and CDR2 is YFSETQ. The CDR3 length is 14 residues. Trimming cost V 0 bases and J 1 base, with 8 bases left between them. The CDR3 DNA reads TGCGCCAGCAGCTTGGTATCAGAGTCCTACGAGCAGTACTTC. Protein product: CASSLVSESYEQYF.